The clone carrying this T cell receptor beta chain was detected only a few times. Its antigen is currently unknown. V shed 4 bases and J shed 1 base, with 11 bases lying between them. Germline-derived CDR1 and CDR2 are SEHNR and FQNEAQ (reference sequence). This CDR3 has 16 amino acids. A second PCR of about 6 to 11 cycles used a sample-barcoded 5' primer and a J-beta primer mix. A single record per CDR3 protein comes from TCRdb applying MiXCR to the 5' RACE reads. In the table there are hundreds of thousands of distinct CDR3 sequences, roughly 21% of which are singletons. This entry belongs to a study of blood T cells in healthy people across ages. Regarding the study as a whole: Changes in expanded clonotypes were possibly confounded, as the CMV status of donors was unknown. Aged donors had fewer naive CD4+ cells and lower diversity than long-lived donors. Naive T cell percentage and TCR beta diversity correlated strongly.

This TCR was recovered from a man between 70 and 80 years old in good health. The rearrangement joins TRBV7-9 to TRBJ2-6, with D unclear. Sequencing was performed on blood. The CDR3 nucleotides read TGTGCCAGCAGCTCGATCGCTAGGTCTGGGGCCAACGTCCTGACTTTC. Its protein product is CASSSIARSGANVLTF.